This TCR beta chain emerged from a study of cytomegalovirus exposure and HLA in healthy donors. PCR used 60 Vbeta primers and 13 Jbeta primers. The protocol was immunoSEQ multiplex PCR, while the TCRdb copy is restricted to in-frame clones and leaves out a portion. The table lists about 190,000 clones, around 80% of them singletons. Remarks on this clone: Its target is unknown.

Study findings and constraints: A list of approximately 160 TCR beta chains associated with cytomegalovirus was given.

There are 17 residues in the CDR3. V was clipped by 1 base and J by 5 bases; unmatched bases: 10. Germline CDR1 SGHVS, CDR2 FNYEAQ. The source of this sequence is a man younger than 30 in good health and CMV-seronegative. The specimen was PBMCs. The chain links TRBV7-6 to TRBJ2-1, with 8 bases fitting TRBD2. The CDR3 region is CASSLGRATGGHNEQFF. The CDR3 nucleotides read TGTGCCAGCAGCTTAGGTCGTGCTACGGGGGGGCACAATGAGCAGTTCTTC.